This T cell receptor (beta chain) emerged from a study of identical twins. Study outcomes and limitations: Twin sharing of out-of-frame TCR alpha was underestimated by models in monozygotic pairs. Abundant beta clonotypes from cord blood bore fewer insertions; memory repertoires lacked this pattern.

On this clonotype: The antigen is unknown.

Unique molecular identifiers were present on the cDNA, which also gained a universal primer site by template switching. TCRdb ran MiXCR on the 5' RACE reads and lists one entry per CDR3 protein. This sample carries 550,000 to 800,000 distinct CDR3 sequences, roughly 7.2% of them seen once, and the ten largest clones take 1.6%. The same data also contributed to another study, on yellow fever vaccine responses in identical twins. Turning to that study: Convergence reportedly seemed to mark part of the twins' vaccine T cell response, with personalization marking the rest.

The sample consisted of PBMCs. The receptor was derived from a woman aged 18-35 years in good health.

The CDR3 spells CASSHPGQTTYEQYF. The CDR3 DNA reads TGCGCCAGCAGCCATCCCGGACAGACGACCTACGAGCAGTACTTC. V usage is TRBV4-1 and J usage is TRBJ2-7, with D possibly being TRBD1 (6 bases). This CDR3 spans 15 amino acids. V was shortened by 3 bases and J by 2 bases, with 14 bases between the two germline ends. Germline-derived CDR1 and CDR2 are MGHRA and YSYEKL.